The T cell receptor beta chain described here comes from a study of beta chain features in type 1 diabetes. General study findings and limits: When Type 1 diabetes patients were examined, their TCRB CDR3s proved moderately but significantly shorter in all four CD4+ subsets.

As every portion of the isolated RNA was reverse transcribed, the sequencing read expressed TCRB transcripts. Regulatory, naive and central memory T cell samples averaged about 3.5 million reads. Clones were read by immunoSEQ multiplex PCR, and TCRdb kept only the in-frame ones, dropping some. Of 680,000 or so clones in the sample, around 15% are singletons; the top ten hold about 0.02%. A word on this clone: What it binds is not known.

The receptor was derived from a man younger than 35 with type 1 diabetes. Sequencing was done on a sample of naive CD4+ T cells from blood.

The CDR3 DNA follows: TGTGCCTGGACGGGACCAAACACCATATATTTT. This codes for CAWTGPNTIYF. The chain links TRBV30 to TRBJ1-3; the D gene is possibly TRBD1 (5 bases). The CDR3 has 11 residues. Trimming took off 4 bases at V and 6 bases at J, with 7 bases between the two ends. Germline CDR1 is GTSNPN and CDR2 is SVGIG (reference sequence). Based on the CDR3 plus reference TRBV30 and TRBJ1-3, the full variable domain is SQTIHQWPATLVQPVGSPLSLECTVEGTSNPNLYWYRQAAGRGLQLLFYSVGIGQISSEVPQNLSASRPQDRQFILSSKKLLLSDSGFYLCAWTGPNTIYFGEGSWLTVV.